These T cell receptor beta chains were read from a single sample in a study of CD8+CD57+ T cells in acquired aplastic anemia. A single record per CDR3 protein comes from TCRdb applying MiXCR to the reads. This table holds tens of thousands of distinct CDR3 sequences, approximately 63% found once. Sequencing was done on a sample of sorted CD4+, CD8+, or CD8+CD57+ T cells (not recorded which) from PBMCs. These receptors were collected from a human donor with aplastic anemia. Both conserved end residues are part of each CDR3. D genes are given only for firm matches. Clone size is shown for a subset of rows, as once, few, many or a class of expanded clone.

CDR3 protein,CDR3 DNA,V gene,clone size,D gene,J gene
CASSLTRRFSGNTIYF,TGTGCCAGCAGCTTAACCCGACGGTTCTCTGGAAACACCATATATTTT,TRBV11-2,NA,NA,TRBJ1-3
CASSDRDTSPLHF,TGTGCCAGCAGTGACCGGGACACTTCACCCCTCCACTTT,TRBV25-1,medium-sized,NA,TRBJ1-6
CASSESNPWGTEAFF,TGTGCCAGCAGTGAATCCAACCCGTGGGGAACTGAAGCTTTCTTT,TRBV25-1,NA,NA,TRBJ1-1
CATSRGGLNTEAFF,TGTGCCACCAGCAGAGGCGGCCTGAACACTGAAGCTTTCTTT,TRBV15,few,NA,TRBJ1-1
CSARDLEVEKLFF,TGCAGTGCTAGAGATTTAGAGGTTGAAAAACTGTTTTTT,TRBV20-1,many,NA,TRBJ1-4
CASSLSGEADTQYF,TGTGCTAGCAGCTTATCGGGGGAGGCAGATACGCAGTATTTT,TRBV7-7,few,NA,TRBJ2-3
CASSAGTDAWGYTF,TGTGCCAGCAGCGCGGGGACAGACGCCTGGGGCTACACCTTC,TRBV9,many,TRBD1,TRBJ1-2
CSAGAGTDDPEAFF,TGCAGTGCTGGGGCAGGGACCGATGACCCTGAAGCTTTCTTT,TRBV20-1,many,NA,TRBJ1-1
CASSYGGGNTIYF,TGTGCCAGCAGTTACGGGGGAGGAAACACCATATATTTT,TRBV6-5,few,NA,TRBJ1-3
CASSIAGGVAGELFF,TGTGCCAGTAGTATCGCAGGGGGTGTCGCCGGGGAGCTGTTTTTT,TRBV19,few,TRBD1,TRBJ2-2
CATSSWADRGTGYTF,TGTGCCACCAGCAGTTGGGCGGACAGGGGCACGGGCTACACCTTC,TRBV15,NA,TRBD1,TRBJ1-2
CAISETQGSGANVLTF,TGTGCCATCAGTGAGACCCAGGGTTCTGGGGCCAACGTCCTGACTTTC,TRBV10-3,many,NA,TRBJ2-6
CATSRAGPGNYGYTF,TGTGCCACCAGCAGAGCAGGCCCCGGAAACTATGGCTACACCTTC,TRBV15,NA,NA,TRBJ1-2
CSATSEGDQPQHF,TGCAGTGCTACTTCCGAAGGAGATCAGCCCCAGCATTTT,TRBV20-1,NA,NA,TRBJ1-5
CSVEGGRAGRDEQYF,TGCAGCGTAGAGGGAGGGAGGGCAGGTCGGGACGAGCAGTACTTC,TRBV29-1,NA,TRBD2,TRBJ2-7
CATSRDVQPPNYGYTF,TGTGCCACCAGCAGAGATGTTCAGCCTCCTAACTATGGCTACACCTTC,TRBV15,NA,NA,TRBJ1-2
CASSGPSGSTEAFF,TGTGCCAGCAGTGGCCCTAGTGGGAGCACTGAAGCTTTCTTT,TRBV25-1,NA,NA,TRBJ1-1
CASGAVPYEQYF,TGTGCCAGTGGGGCAGTACCTTACGAGCAGTACTTC,TRBV7-9,few,NA,TRBJ2-7
CASSVHMTGNTEAFF,TGTGCCAGCAGCGTTCATATGACAGGTAACACTGAAGCTTTCTTT,TRBV7-2,NA,NA,TRBJ1-1
CASSSLDSNSPLHF,TGCGCCAGCAGCTCGTTGGATTCTAATTCACCCCTCCACTTT,TRBV5-1,NA,NA,TRBJ1-6
CSASRLAGDSYEQYF,TGCAGTGCTAGCCGACTAGCGGGAGACTCCTACGAGCAGTACTTC,TRBV20-1,few,TRBD2,TRBJ2-7
CASSERGEQYF,TGTGCCAGCAGTGAACGGGGGGAGCAGTACTTC,TRBV2,NA,NA,TRBJ2-7